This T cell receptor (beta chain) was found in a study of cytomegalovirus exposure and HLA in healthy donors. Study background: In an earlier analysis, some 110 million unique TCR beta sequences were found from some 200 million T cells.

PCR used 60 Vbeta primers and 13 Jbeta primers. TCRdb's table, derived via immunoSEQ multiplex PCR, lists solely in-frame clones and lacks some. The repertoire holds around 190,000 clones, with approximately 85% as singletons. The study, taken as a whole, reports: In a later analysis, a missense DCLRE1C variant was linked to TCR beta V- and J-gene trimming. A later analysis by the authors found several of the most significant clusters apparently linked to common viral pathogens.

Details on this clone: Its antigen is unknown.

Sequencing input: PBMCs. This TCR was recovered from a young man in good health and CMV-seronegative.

The CDR3: CASRLGGTDNQPQHF. The CDR3 DNA follows: TGTGCCAGCAGACTCGGCGGGACAGACAATCAGCCCCAGCATTTT. V and J are TRBV28 and TRBJ1-5; 7 positions match TRBD1. Trimming took 6 bases from V and 3 from J; bases not matched to a gene: 8. The CDR3 covers 15 residues. Looked up from germline, CDR1 is MDHEN and CDR2 is SYDVKM.